This T cell receptor (beta chain) was found in a study of shared clonotypes between healthy human individuals. Negatively enriched CD4+ T cells were divided by CD45RA into naive and memory. Sequenced by immunoSEQ multiplex PCR; TCRdb stores in-frame clones only, minus some. The sample comprises hundreds of thousands of clones, around 79% of which are singletons, and about 10% rests with the top ten. The J segment lost 8 bases and the V segment lost 6 bases, leaving 4 bases of the junction unmatched. Per the germline V gene, CDR1 is MNHEY and CDR2 is SMNVEV (reference sequence). The CDR3 covers 13 residues.

This receptor was identified in a man in his thirties or forties in good health. This chain joins TRBV27 and TRBJ1-4; 9 bases are a match to TRBD1. Sequenced: memory CD4+ T cells sorted from blood. Specified subset: CD45RA-negative fraction. Here the CDR3 DNA reads TGTGCCAGCAGAGGGACAGGGCGGGAAAAACTGTTTTTT. Its protein product is CASRGTGREKLFF.